The T cell receptor beta chain described here comes from a study of T cells in Graves' hyperthyroidism and ophthalmopathy. This clonotype has ten or more counts. TCR beta CDR3 sequences were amplified from RNA transcripts. Researchers ran a first-round RT-PCR on the TCR CDR3 using the HTBI primer set. TCRdb re-analysed the multiplex PCR reads in MiXCR, keeping a single row per CDR3 protein. Of about 560,000 distinct CDR3 sequences in the sample, 15% to 17% were seen once. Patients with uncontrolled infections, other autoimmune diseases, pregnancy or lactation were excluded. Germline CDR1 and CDR2: SGHAT and FQNNGV. The V end was cut by 0 bases, the J end by 1 base, with 9 bases between. The CDR3 spans 15 residues.

The clonotype comes from a woman aged 25 to 39 with Graves' hyperthyroidism. V and J are TRBV11-2 and TRBJ1-1; D remains unclear. Sequencing was carried out using blood. The CDR3 is CASSLDLRANTEAFF. CDR3 nucleotides: TGTGCCAGCAGCTTAGATCTCAGAGCGAACACTGAAGCTTTCTTT. The complete variable domain, with remaining parts taken from reference TRBV11-2 and TRBJ1-1, reads EAGVAQSPRYKIIEKRQSVAFWCNPISGHATLYWYQQILGQGPKLLIQFQNNGVVDDSQLPKDRFSAERLKGVDSTLKIQPAKLEDSAVYLCASSLDLRANTEAFFGQGTRLTVV.